These 19 T cell receptor beta chains were all obtained from the same sample, sequenced in a study of CD8+ T cells in alopecia areata. Regarding treatment: oral pan-JAK inhibitor, 5-10 mg twice daily. cDNA prepared by RNA extraction and subsequent reverse transcription served as the template for sequencing. Sequencing was performed with immunoSEQ multiplex PCR; in TCRdb, only in-frame clones are kept and a portion is missing. The sample contains approximately 150,000 clones, approximately 59% of which appear only once. The material was CD4+ T cells sorted from blood, obtained at approximately week 56, from a patient treated with tofacitinib. These receptors originate from a human donor with alopecia areata.

The chain couples TRBV2 to TRBJ2-5; D may be TRBD1 or TRBD2 (6 bases each). Germline-derived CDR1 and CDR2 are SNHLY and FYNNEI. The CDR3 has 15 residues. V dropped 6 bases and J dropped 1 base, with 15 bases sitting between them. The CDR3 is CASSRDPGAQETQYF. The CDR3, as DNA: TGTGCCAGCAGCAGAGACCCGGGGGCCCAAGAGACCCAGTACTTC.

This sequence joins TRBV4-1 and TRBJ1-3; a weak D match, TRBD1 (6 bases). The germline V gene has CDR1 MGHRA and CDR2 YSYEKL. The CDR3 runs 15 residues. Trimming took off 3 bases at V and 0 bases at J, with 9 bases between the two ends. The CDR3 is CASSHTGSSGNTIYF. In DNA form, the CDR3 reads TGCGCCAGCAGCCATACAGGGTCCTCTGGAAACACCATATATTTT.

V and J are TRBV19 and TRBJ1-2; D not resolved. V was pared by 1 base and J by 2 bases, with 8 bases between. Germline V gene sequence: CDR1 LNHDA, CDR2 SQIVND (reference sequence). This CDR3 is 14 amino acids long. CDR3 nucleotide sequence: TGTGCCAGTAGTATAGGGTACGGGAACTATGGCTACACCTTC. This codes for CASSIGYGNYGYTF. Filled out from reference TRBV19 and TRBJ1-2, the complete variable domain reads DGGITQSPKYLFRKEGQNVTLSCEQNLNHDAMYWYRQDPGQGLRLIYYSQIVNDFQKGDIAEGYSVSREKKESFPLTVTSAQKNPTAFYLCASSIGYGNYGYTFGSGTRLTVV.

This clone occurred a few times. This chain links TRBV29-1 with TRBJ1-1; weak D call: TRBD1 (6 bases). CDR1 and CDR2 from the germline V gene are SQVTM and ANQGSEA. V lost 4 bases and J lost 0, with 6 bases in between. This CDR3 has 12 amino acids. The CDR3 here is CSVGGLNTEAFF. The CDR3 region has the DNA TGCAGCGTTGGGGGGCTGAACACTGAAGCTTTCTTT.

This clone has only a few counts. This sequence joins TRBV29-1 and TRBJ1-1; D not resolved. This CDR3 region has 13 residues. V was trimmed by 4 bases and J by 0 bases, leaving 9 bases between them. CDR1 is SQVTM, CDR2 ANQGSEA, per germline. The CDR3 sequence: CSVGTRMNTEAFF. Written as DNA, the CDR3 is TGCAGCGTTGGCACAAGAATGAACACTGAAGCTTTCTTT.

The V and J genes are TRBV2 and TRBJ2-2, with D tentatively TRBD2 (6 bases). The CDR3 runs 14 residues. Germline loops: CDR1 SNHLY, CDR2 FYNNEI. The V end lost 4 bases, the J end lost 5 bases, and 11 bases lay between the germline ends. The CDR3 loop is CASSVGLATGELFF. As DNA, the CDR3 is TGTGCCAGCAGTGTTGGTCTAGCGACCGGGGAGCTGTTTTTT. The full variable domain, in which reference TRBV2 and TRBJ2-2 provide the parts outside the CDR3, is EPEVTQTPSHQVTQMGQEVILRCVPISNHLYFYWYRQILGQKVEFLVSFYNNEISEKSEIFDDQFSVERPDGSNFTLKIRSTKLEDSAMYFCASSVGLATGELFFGEGSRLTVL.

The chain employs TRBV30 and TRBJ1-2; D unclear. The CDR3 loop spans 12 amino acids. The germline V gene has CDR1 GTSNPN and CDR2 SVGIG (reference sequence). The germline V and J ends were trimmed by 4 bases and 6 bases, with 12 bases remaining between them. The CDR3 is CAWMAGPDGYTF. The CDR3, as DNA: TGTGCCTGGATGGCAGGACCTGATGGCTACACCTTC. The complete variable domain, with remaining parts taken from reference TRBV30 and TRBJ1-2, reads SQTIHQWPATLVQPVGSPLSLECTVEGTSNPNLYWYRQAAGRGLQLLFYSVGIGQISSEVPQNLSASRPQDRQFILSSKKLLLSDSGFYLCAWMAGPDGYTFGSGTRLTVV.

The chain combines TRBV4-2 with TRBJ2-2; D might be TRBD1 (6 bases). The germline V and J ends were trimmed by 1 base and 7 bases, with 13 bases remaining between them. This CDR3 spans 15 amino acids. The V gene's germline CDR1 is LGHNA and CDR2 YNFKEQ. This CDR3 reads CASSQVTGQIGELFF. The CDR3 region has the DNA TGTGCCAGCAGCCAAGTAACAGGGCAGATCGGGGAGCTGTTTTTT.

The V call is TRBV11-1, the J call TRBJ2-5; D is unresolved. The CDR3 consists of 12 residues. The V gene's germline CDR1 is SGHAT and CDR2 FQDESV (reference sequence). V lost 2 bases to trimming and J lost 4 bases, with 5 bases between them. CDR3 nucleotides: TGTGCCAGCAGCTTACACGGAGAGACCCAGTACTTC. This gives the protein CASSLHGETQYF.

This chain connects TRBV6-6 to TRBJ2-5; possibly TRBD2 for D (5 bases). Trimming pared 7 bases from V and 9 bases from J, leaving 15 bases between. The germline CDR1 and CDR2 sequences are MNHNY and SVGAGI (reference sequence). The CDR3 covers 12 residues. The CDR3 bases are TGTGCCAGCACGGCGGGTAAAGAACCCCAGTACTTC. Its protein product is CASTAGKEPQYF.

This clone was seen at least ten times. The CDR3 loop reads CASSLEGTSSSYEQYF. DNA of the CDR3: TGTGCCAGCAGCTTAGAGGGGACTAGCAGTTCCTACGAGCAGTACTTC. The chain couples TRBV7-2 to TRBJ2-7; TRBD2 aligns across 9 bases. This CDR3 spans 16 amino acids. Trimming took 1 base from V and 1 from J; bases not matched to a gene: 5. Germline-derived CDR1 and CDR2 are SGHTA and FQGNSA.

This rearrangement joins TRBV13 to TRBJ2-1, with TRBD2 matching over 11 bases. The V and J ends lost 5 bases and 10 bases, in that order; junction bases with no gene match: 7. Germline V lookup: CDR1 PRHDT, CDR2 FYEKMQ (reference sequence). This CDR3 spans 14 amino acids. The CDR3 is CASSPQTSGEEQFF. The CDR3 nucleotides are TGTGCCAGCAGCCCCCAGACTAGCGGGGAGGAGCAGTTCTTC.

Concerning this clone: The junction does not match germline at one end; this may be a read error. The rearrangement joins TRBV19 to TRBJ2-2, with 7 nucleotides matching TRBD1. This CDR3 spans 15 amino acids. Germline V gene data show CDR1 as LNHDA and CDR2 as SQIVND (reference sequence). The CDR3 region is CASSIGQANTGELFF. CDR3 nucleotides: TGTGCCAGCAGTATAGGACAGGCCAACACCGGGGAGCTGTTTTTT.

The rearrangement links TRBV2 to TRBJ2-5; perhaps TRBD2 as D (5 bases). The CDR3 covers 12 residues. Germline CDR1 is SNHLY and CDR2 is FYNNEI. Deletions cut 6 bases from V and 5 bases from J, with 10 bases between. The chain's CDR3 is CASRGEGETQYF. The CDR3 nucleotides read TGTGCCAGCAGGGGTGAGGGTGAGACCCAGTACTTC.

CDR3 protein: CAWRWGQRNEKLFF. CDR3 in DNA: TGTGCCTGGAGATGGGGACAAAGAAATGAAAAACTGTTTTTT. This rearrangement joins TRBV30 to TRBJ1-4, with TRBD1 as a possible D gene (6 bases). The CDR3 totals 14 residues. The V end lost 3 bases, the J end lost 5 bases, and 13 bases lay between the germline ends. CDR1 is GTSNPN and CDR2 is SVGIG in the germline V gene (reference sequence).

This clone was seen a single time. This chain joins TRBV25-1 and TRBJ2-5; D is perhaps TRBD1 or TRBD2 (5 bases each). Germline V lookup: CDR1 MGHDK, CDR2 SYGVNS. V dropped 3 bases and J dropped 4 bases, with 12 bases sitting between them. This CDR3 has 14 amino acids. CDR3 protein: CASSDTRAGETQYF. The CDR3 DNA reads TGTGCCAGCAGTGATACCAGGGCGGGAGAGACCCAGTACTTC.

The chain uses TRBV18 and TRBJ2-7, with D possibly matching TRBD2 (5 bases). There are 14 residues in the CDR3. V lost 6 bases and J lost 0, with 12 bases in between. CDR1 is KGHSH, CDR2 LQKENI, per germline. CDR3 nucleotide sequence: TGTGCCAGCTCCCTTGCGGGCACCTCCTACGAGCAGTACTTC. Protein sequence: CASSLAGTSYEQYF.

The chain joins TRBV7-2 to TRBJ2-1; TRBD1 is a possible D gene (6 bases). The CDR3 length is 14 residues. Per the germline V gene, CDR1 is SGHTA and CDR2 is FQGNSA. The ends were cut back, 5 bases at V and 4 bases at J, with 12 bases in the middle. CDR3 nucleotide sequence: TGTGCCAGCAGCGGCAGGACAGTATACAATGAGCAGTTCTTC. Its protein product is CASSGRTVYNEQFF. The entire variable domain, with the rest obtained from reference TRBV7-2 and TRBJ2-1, is as follows: GAGVSQSPSNKVTEKGKDVELRCDPISGHTALYWYRQSLGQGLEFLIYFQGNSAPDKSGLPSDRFSAERTGGSVSTLTIQRTQQEDSAVYLCASSGRTVYNEQFFGPGTRLTVL.

The genes are TRBV30 and TRBJ2-4, with D possibly matching TRBD1 (6 bases). CDR3 length: 18 amino acids. The germline CDR1 and CDR2 sequences are GTSNPN and SVGIG (reference sequence). Trimming removed 4 bases at V and 0 bases at J, with 22 bases between. The CDR3 is CAWTRGPLSPLAKNIQYF. In nucleotides, the CDR3 is TGTGCCTGGACCAGGGGTCCCCTTTCCCCACTAGCCAAAAACATTCAGTACTTC.